This T cell receptor (beta chain) was identified during a study of CD8+ T cells in alopecia areata. Across the study: Those treated were given oral tofacitinib at 5 to 10 mg twice daily. Study-wide results and caveats: Under tofacitinib, fewer expanded CD8+ clones appeared among the top 100 scalp clones.

Germline V gene data show CDR1 as SGHRS and CDR2 as YFSETQ. The CDR3 covers 15 residues. V was pared by 4 bases and J by 3 bases, with 15 bases between. Specified treatment: oral pan-JAK inhibitor, 5-10 mg twice daily. Extracted from the samples, RNA was reverse transcribed into cDNA to serve as the sequencing template. TCRdb's copy holds only in-frame clones and misses some; the assay was immunoSEQ multiplex PCR. The sample has 200,000 to 250,000 clones; around 66% are singletons. Regarding this clone: What it binds is unknown.

Sample: CD4+ T cells sorted from blood, taken around week 44, from a patient treated with tofacitinib. The receptor's source is a human donor with alopecia areata. The chain uses TRBV5-1 and TRBJ2-3; the D gene could be TRBD1 or TRBD2 (5 bases each). The CDR3 sequence: CASSINVGVTDTQYF. CDR3 bases: TGCGCCAGCAGCATTAATGTGGGGGTAACAGATACGCAGTATTTT.